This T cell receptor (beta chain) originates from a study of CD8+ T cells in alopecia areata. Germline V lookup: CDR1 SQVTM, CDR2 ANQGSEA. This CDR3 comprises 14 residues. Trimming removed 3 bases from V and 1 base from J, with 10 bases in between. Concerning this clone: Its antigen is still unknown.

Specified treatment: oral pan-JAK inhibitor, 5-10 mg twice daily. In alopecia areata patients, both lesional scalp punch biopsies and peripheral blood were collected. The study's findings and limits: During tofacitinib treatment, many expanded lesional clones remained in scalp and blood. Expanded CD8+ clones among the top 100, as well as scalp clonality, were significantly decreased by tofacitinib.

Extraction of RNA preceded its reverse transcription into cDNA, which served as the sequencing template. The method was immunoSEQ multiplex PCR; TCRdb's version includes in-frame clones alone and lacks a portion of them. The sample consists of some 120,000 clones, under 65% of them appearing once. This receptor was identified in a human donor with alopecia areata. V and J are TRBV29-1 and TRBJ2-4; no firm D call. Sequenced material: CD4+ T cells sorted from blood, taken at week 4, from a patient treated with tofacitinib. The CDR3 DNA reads TGCAGCGTTGACCTGAGTGAGGCCAAAAACATTCAGTACTTC. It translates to CSVDLSEAKNIQYF. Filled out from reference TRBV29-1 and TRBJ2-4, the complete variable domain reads SAVISQKPSRDICQRGTSLTIQCQVDSQVTMMFWYRQQPGQSLTLIATANQGSEATYESGFVIDKFPISRPNLTFSTLTVSNMSPEDSSIYLCSVDLSEAKNIQYFGAGTRLSVL.